This is a list of T cell receptor beta chains from one sample in a study of cytotoxic CD8 clonotypes in ibrutinib-treated CLL. Clones were read by immunoSEQ multiplex PCR, and TCRdb kept only the in-frame ones, dropping some. The sample records roughly 180,000 clones, about 72% being singletons. The sample in question was PBMCs, obtained after 24 months of ibrutinib treatment. Every receptor here comes from a human donor with chronic lymphocytic leukemia. Each CDR3 is given with its conserved first and last residue. D genes are given only for firm matches. Part of the rows lack a size; the others show once, few, many or a class for expanded clones.

CDR3 length	D gene	V gene	J gene	clone size	CDR3 DNA	CDR3 protein
17	TRBD2	TRBV28	TRBJ2-1	once	TGTGCCAGCAGTTTTTCCGGGACTAGCTTTATGTACAATGAGCAGTTCTTC	CASSFSGTSFMYNEQFF
13	-	TRBV14	TRBJ2-3	few	TGTGCCAGCAGCCATGGAGATACAGATACGCAGTATTTT	CASSHGDTDTQYF
17	TRBD2	TRBV5-1	TRBJ2-2	few	TGCGCCAGCAGCTGGGGGACTAGCGGGAGAAGTACCGGGGAGCTGTTTTTT	CASSWGTSGRSTGELFF
12	-	TRBV29-1	TRBJ2-1	few	TGCAGCGCCCACCCGGGCTACAATGAGCAGTTCTTC	CSAHPGYNEQFF
16	-	TRBV4-3	TRBJ2-7	once	TGCGCCAGCAGCCAAGATTTTAGGGGGGCAACCTACGAGCAGTACTTC	CASSQDFRGATYEQYF
13	TRBD1	TRBV6-5	TRBJ2-3	-	TGTGCCAGCCGGACAGGGGCGGCAGATACGCAGTATTTT	CASRTGAADTQYF
15	TRBD1	TRBV25-1	TRBJ1-4	-	TGTGCCAGCAGTGGCCCGACAGGGGATAGGAAAAAACTGTTTTTT	CASSGPTGDRKKLFF
14	-	TRBV7-3	TRBJ2-5	once	TGTGCCAGCAGCCCAGACAGGTCTCGGGAGACCCAGTACTTC	CASSPDRSRETQYF
15	TRBD1	TRBV4-1	TRBJ2-7	-	TGCGCCAGCAGCGCCGCCGGGACAGGGTGGTACGAGCAGTACTTC	CASSAAGTGWYEQYF
15	TRBD1	TRBV25-1	TRBJ1-1	-	TGTGCCAGCAGTGAATTCGGGACAGCGCTGCCTGAAGCTTTCTTT	CASSEFGTALPEAFF
15	TRBD1	TRBV6-1	TRBJ1-5	-	TGTGCCAGCAGTCTCTTAGACAGGGTCAATCAGCCCCAGCATTTT	CASSLLDRVNQPQHF
14	-	TRBV6-5	TRBJ2-7	-	TGTGCCAGCAGTTACCCGGAATACGCCTACGAGCAGTACTTC	CASSYPEYAYEQYF
14	-	TRBV25-1	TRBJ2-7	few	TGTGCCAGCAGTGCGGGGGCGACGGGTTACGAGCAGTACTTC	CASSAGATGYEQYF
13	TRBD1	TRBV28	TRBJ1-2	few	TGTGCCAGCAGGAAAGACAGGGGCGATGGCTACACCTTC	CASRKDRGDGYTF
13	TRBD2	TRBV5-4	TRBJ2-1	-	TGTGCCAGCACCGGACTAGATGTCAATGAGCAGTTCTTC	CASTGLDVNEQFF
14	-	TRBV7-6	TRBJ2-5	once	TGTGCCAGCAGCTGGGTCATTGGTGAAGAGACCCAGTACTTC	CASSWVIGEETQYF
14	TRBD1	TRBV28	TRBJ1-2	-	TGTGCCAGCACACTGACAGGGGGGTACTATGGCTACACCTTC	CASTLTGGYYGYTF
16	-	TRBV21-1	TRBJ2-1	-	TGTGCCAGCAGCAAAGACCCCCGGGGGGCCTACAATGAGCAGTTCTTC	CASSKDPRGAYNEQFF
19	-	TRBV18	TRBJ2-3	-	TGTGCCAGCTCACCTTCCCCCGGCTACGCGGTTACTAGCACAGATACGCAGTATTTT	CASSPSPGYAVTSTDTQYF
17	TRBD1	TRBV7-9	TRBJ1-4	few	TGTGCCAGCAGCCCCGGACAGGGAGGGATGGCTAATGAAAAACTGTTTTTT	CASSPGQGGMANEKLFF
15	-	TRBV5-6	TRBJ1-2	-	TGTGCCAGCAGCTTCCCCCCCCGGGTTAACTATGGCTACACCTTC	CASSFPPRVNYGYTF
12	-	TRBV6-6	TRBJ1-1	-	TGTGCCAGCAGACTCAGGGTAACTGAAGCTTTCTTT	CASRLRVTEAFF
14	-	TRBV2	TRBJ2-5	-	TGTGCCAGCAGCTTCACAGGGTTCGGTGAGACCCAGTACTTC	CASSFTGFGETQYF
17	TRBD2	TRBV5-6	TRBJ2-7	-	TGTGCCAGCAGCAGTGGAGTAGCGGGAGGGCTAAGGTACGAGCAGTACTTC	CASSSGVAGGLRYEQYF
13	TRBD1	TRBV6-5	TRBJ1-1	once	TGTGCCAGCAGGCGACGACAGGGCACTGAAGCTTTCTTT	CASRRRQGTEAFF
14	-	TRBV11-2	TRBJ1-1	-	TGTGCCAGCAGCTCCAGGCCCCTGAACACTGAAGCTTTCTTT	CASSSRPLNTEAFF
18	TRBD1	TRBV4-3	TRBJ1-1	-	TGCGCCAGCAGCCAAGTCCGGACAGGGGGGTTGTGGGTCACTGAAGCTTTCTTT	CASSQVRTGGLWVTEAFF
17	TRBD1	TRBV5-1	TRBJ2-6	once	TGCGCCAGCAGCCCCAGGACAGGGTCGGCTGGGGCCAACGTCCTGACTTTC	CASSPRTGSAGANVLTF
11	-	TRBV11-2	TRBJ2-7	-	TGTGCCAGCAGCGCCGCCTACGAGCAGTACTTC	CASSAAYEQYF
12	-	TRBV6-5	TRBJ1-2	-	TGTGCCAGCATTGGGGGCAGCTATGGCTACACCTTC	CASIGGSYGYTF
14	-	TRBV29-1	TRBJ2-1	-	TGCAGCGTTGAAGGGACTAGGGGGGTCAATGAGCAGTTCTTC	CSVEGTRGVNEQFF
15	-	TRBV6-5	TRBJ2-6	-	TGTGCCAGCAGTCTACCCGGGGCTGGGGCCAACGTCCTGACTTTC	CASSLPGAGANVLTF
15	-	TRBV30	TRBJ2-3	-	TGTGCCTGGAGTTTTGACGGGAGAGGTACAGATACGCAGTATTTT	CAWSFDGRGTDTQYF
15	-	TRBV30	TRBJ1-1	-	TGTGCCTGGAGTGTAAGATCACAGGGGAACACTGAAGCTTTCTTT	CAWSVRSQGNTEAFF
13	-	TRBV9	TRBJ1-2	few	TGTGCCAGCAGCGTAGGGACAGACTATGGCTACACCTTC	CASSVGTDYGYTF
17	-	TRBV7-9	TRBJ2-1	-	TGTGCCAGCAGCCCATCCTTAGCGGAGAGCTCCTACAATGAGCAGTTCTTC	CASSPSLAESSYNEQFF
16	-	TRBV5-1	TRBJ1-1	-	TGCGCCAGCAGCTTGGCCGGTGCAGTAATGAACACTGAAGCTTTCTTT	CASSLAGAVMNTEAFF
15	-	TRBV7-8	TRBJ1-2	-	TGTGCCAGCAGCTTAGCAGGGGACACTAACTATGGCTACACCTTC	CASSLAGDTNYGYTF
16	-	TRBV14	TRBJ1-2	-	TGTGCCAGCAGCCAAGAATGGACCGACAGGAGCTATGGCTACACCTTC	CASSQEWTDRSYGYTF
14	-	TRBV4-3	TRBJ1-5	-	TGCGCCAGCAGCCCGGGTCCGGAGAATCAGCCCCAGCATTTT	CASSPGPENQPQHF
16	TRBD1	TRBV6-5	TRBJ2-3	-	TGTGCCAGCAGTTATACTGGGACAGATTTCACAGATACGCAGTATTTT	CASSYTGTDFTDTQYF